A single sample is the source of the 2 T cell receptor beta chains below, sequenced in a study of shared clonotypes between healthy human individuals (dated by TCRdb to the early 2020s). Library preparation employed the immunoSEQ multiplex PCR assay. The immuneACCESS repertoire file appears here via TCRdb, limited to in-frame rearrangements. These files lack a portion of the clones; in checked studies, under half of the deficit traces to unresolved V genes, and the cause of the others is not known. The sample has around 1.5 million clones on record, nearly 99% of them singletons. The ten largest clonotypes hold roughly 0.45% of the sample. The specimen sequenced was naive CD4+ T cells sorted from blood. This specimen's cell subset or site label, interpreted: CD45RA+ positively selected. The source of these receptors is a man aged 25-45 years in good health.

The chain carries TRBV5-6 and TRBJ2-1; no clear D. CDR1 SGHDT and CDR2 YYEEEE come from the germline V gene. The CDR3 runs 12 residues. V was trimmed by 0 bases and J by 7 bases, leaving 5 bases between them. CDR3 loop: CASSLAVNEQFF. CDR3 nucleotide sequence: TGTGCCAGCAGCTTGGCGGTGAATGAGCAGTTCTTC.

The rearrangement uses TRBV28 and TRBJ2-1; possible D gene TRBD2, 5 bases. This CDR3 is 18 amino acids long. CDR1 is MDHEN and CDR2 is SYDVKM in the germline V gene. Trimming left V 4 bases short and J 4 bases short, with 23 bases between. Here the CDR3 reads CASSSLDRNNKGYNEQFF. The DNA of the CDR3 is TGTGCCAGCAGTTCACTAGATCGAAACAACAAGGGTTACAATGAGCAGTTCTTC.